The entry below gives a single T cell receptor beta chain sequence along with its context. Sorting of CD4+ naive, central memory, regulatory and stem cell-like memory cells was performed via CD45RO/CCR7/CD25/CD127/CD95/CD27. The sample belongs to a study of beta chain features in type 1 diabetes. Isolated RNA was reverse transcribed in full, so expressed TCRB transcripts were sequenced. Measured with immunoSEQ multiplex PCR; TCRdb has only the in-frame clones, and not every one. Of some 400,000 clones in the sample, about 14% are singletons; the top ten hold about 0.019%. Trimming took off 3 bases at V and 2 bases at J, with 13 bases between the two ends. CDR3 length equals 15 residues. CDR1 is GTSNPN and CDR2 is SVGIG in the germline V gene (reference sequence).

The V gene is TRBV30, the J gene TRBJ2-2; tentative D call: TRBD2 (6 bases). This receptor was taken from a woman between 18 and 29 years old in good health. The sequencing input was naive CD4+ T cells from blood. In DNA form, the CDR3 reads TGTGCCTGGAGACTACCCGGGAGTAACACCGGGGAGCTGTTTTTT. Translation gives CAWRLPGSNTGELFF.